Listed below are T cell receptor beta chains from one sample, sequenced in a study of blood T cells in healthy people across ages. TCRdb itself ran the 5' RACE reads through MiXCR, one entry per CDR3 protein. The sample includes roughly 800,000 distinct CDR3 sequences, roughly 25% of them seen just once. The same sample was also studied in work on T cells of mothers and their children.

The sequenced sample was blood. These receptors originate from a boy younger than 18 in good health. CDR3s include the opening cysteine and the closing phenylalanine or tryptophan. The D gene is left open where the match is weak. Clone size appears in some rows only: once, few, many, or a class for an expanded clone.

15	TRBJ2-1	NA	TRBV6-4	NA	CASSDSSGTYNEQFF	TGTGCCAGCAGTGACTCGAGCGGTACCTACAATGAGCAGTTCTTC
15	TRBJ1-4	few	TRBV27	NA	CASSFRGAANEKLFF	TGTGCCAGCAGTTTTAGGGGGGCAGCTAATGAAAAACTGTTTTTT
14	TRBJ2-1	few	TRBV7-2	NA	CASSSVGGIDEQFF	TGTGCCAGCAGCTCCGTTGGGGGCATCGATGAGCAGTTCTTC
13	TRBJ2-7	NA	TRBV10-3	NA	CAISGGIEEEQYF	TGTGCCATCAGTGGGGGGATCGAGGAAGAGCAGTACTTC
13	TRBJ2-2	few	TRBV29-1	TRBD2	CSAWGEGPGELFF	TGCAGCGCATGGGGGGAGGGCCCTGGGGAGCTGTTTTTT
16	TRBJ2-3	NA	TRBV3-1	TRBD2	CASSQGLAGNTDTQYF	TGTGCCAGCAGCCAAGGGCTAGCGGGGAACACAGATACGCAGTATTTT
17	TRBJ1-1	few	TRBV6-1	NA	CASSGPGGRVADTEAFF	TGTGCCAGCAGTGGACCCGGGGGGCGCGTAGCGGACACTGAAGCTTTCTTT
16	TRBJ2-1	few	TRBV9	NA	CASSGGQTSSYNEQFF	TGTGCCAGCAGCGGGGGACAGACTAGCTCCTACAATGAGCAGTTCTTC
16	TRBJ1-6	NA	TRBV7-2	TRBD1	CASSPVTGGVNSPLHF	TGTGCCAGCAGCCCCGTGACAGGGGGCGTGAATTCACCCCTCCACTTT
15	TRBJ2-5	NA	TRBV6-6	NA	CASSYSIGYQETQYF	TGTGCCAGCAGTTACTCGATTGGATACCAAGAGACCCAGTACTTC
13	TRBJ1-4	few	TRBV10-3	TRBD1	CATGTATNEKLFF	TGTGCCACGGGGACAGCAACTAATGAAAAACTGTTTTTT
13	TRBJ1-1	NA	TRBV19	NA	CATRGGYGTEAFF	TGTGCCACCCGGGGGGGATATGGCACTGAAGCTTTCTTT
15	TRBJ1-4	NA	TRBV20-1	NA	CSARDQPATNGKLFF	TGCAGTGCTAGAGATCAGCCAGCAACTAATGGAAAACTGTTTTTT
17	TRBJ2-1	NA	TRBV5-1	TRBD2	CASSLASLAGTYNEQFF	TGCGCCAGCAGCTTGGCCAGTCTAGCGGGAACCTACAATGAGCAGTTCTTC
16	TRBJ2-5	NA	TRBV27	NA	CASSLSSLGSWETQYF	TGTGCCAGCAGTTTATCGAGTCTGGGGTCCTGGGAGACCCAGTACTTC
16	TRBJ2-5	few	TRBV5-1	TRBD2	CASSSASGGQQETQYF	TGCGCCAGCAGCTCCGCTAGCGGGGGGCAACAAGAGACCCAGTACTTC
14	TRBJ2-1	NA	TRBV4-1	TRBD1	CASSQAPGGNEQFF	TGCGCCAGCAGCCAAGCTCCAGGGGGCAATGAGCAGTTCTTC
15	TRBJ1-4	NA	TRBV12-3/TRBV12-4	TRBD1	CASTEGQSQYEKLFF	TGTGCCAGCACCGAGGGACAGTCTCAGTATGAAAAACTGTTTTTT
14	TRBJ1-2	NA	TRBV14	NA	CASSQDLYSYGYTF	TGTGCCAGCAGCCAAGATCTCTATTCCTATGGCTACACCTTC
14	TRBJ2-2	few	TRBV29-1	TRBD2	CSVAGGGYTGELFF	TGCAGCGTTGCCGGGGGGGGATACACCGGGGAGCTGTTTTTT
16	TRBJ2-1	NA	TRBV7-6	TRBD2	CASSLGGLAGHNEQFF	TGTGCCAGCAGCCTCGGTGGACTAGCGGGTCACAATGAGCAGTTCTTC
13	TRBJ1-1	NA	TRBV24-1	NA	CATSDGTYTEAFF	TGTGCCACCAGTGATGGGACATACACTGAAGCTTTCTTT
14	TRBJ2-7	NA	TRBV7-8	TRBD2	CASSRSGGPREQYF	TGTGCCAGCAGCCGTTCGGGGGGGCCTCGTGAGCAGTACTTC
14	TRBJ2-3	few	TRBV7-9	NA	CASSRTTIGDTQYF	TGTGCCAGCAGTCGAACGACGATAGGAGATACGCAGTATTTT
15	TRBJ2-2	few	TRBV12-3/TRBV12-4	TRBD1	CASSFRTGRLGELFF	TGTGCCAGCAGTTTCCGGACAGGGCGTCTCGGGGAGCTGTTTTTT
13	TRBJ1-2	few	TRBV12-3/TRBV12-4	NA	CASSLAPMARYTF	TGTGCCAGCAGTTTAGCCCCCATGGCCCGCTACACCTTC
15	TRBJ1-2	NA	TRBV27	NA	CASSLFGGQNYGYTF	TGTGCCAGCAGCCTATTTGGGGGGCAAAACTATGGCTACACCTTC
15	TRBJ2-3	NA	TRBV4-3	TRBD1	CASSPDRGGADTQYF	TGCGCCAGCAGCCCCGACAGGGGGGGTGCAGATACGCAGTATTTT
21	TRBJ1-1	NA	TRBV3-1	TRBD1	CASSQNRGTGVIRHLNTEAFF	TGCGCCAGCAGCCAAAATCGCGGGACAGGAGTGATCCGCCACCTGAACACTGAAGCTTTCTTT
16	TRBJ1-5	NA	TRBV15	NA	CATSRDYVVVGQPQHF	TGTGCCACCAGCAGAGATTATGTAGTGGTTGGTCAGCCCCAGCATTTT
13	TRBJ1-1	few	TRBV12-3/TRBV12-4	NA	CASSQRGAAGAFF	TGTGCCAGCAGCCAGAGAGGGGCCGCTGGAGCTTTCTTT
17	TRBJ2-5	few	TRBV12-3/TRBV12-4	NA	CASSLGIGGVTMETQYF	TGTGCCAGCAGTTTAGGTATAGGGGGGGTAACCATGGAGACCCAGTACTTC
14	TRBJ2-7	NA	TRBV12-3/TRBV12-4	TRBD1	CASREQGRSYEQYF	TGTGCCAGCAGAGAACAGGGGAGATCCTACGAGCAGTACTTC
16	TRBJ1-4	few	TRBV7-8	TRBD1	CASGQALKPTNEKLFF	TGTGCCAGCGGACAGGCCCTGAAGCCAACTAATGAAAAACTGTTTTTT
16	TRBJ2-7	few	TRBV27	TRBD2	CASSLGGLAGEYEQYF	TGTGCCAGCAGTTTAGGGGGGCTAGCGGGAGAGTACGAGCAGTACTTC
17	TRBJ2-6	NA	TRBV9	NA	CASGVDPAGDGANVLTF	TGTGCCAGCGGCGTAGATCCCGCAGGGGATGGGGCCAACGTCCTGACTTTC
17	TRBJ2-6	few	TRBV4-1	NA	CASSQDPGGSGANVLTF	TGCGCCAGCAGCCAAGATCCCGGAGGCTCTGGGGCCAACGTCCTGACTTTC
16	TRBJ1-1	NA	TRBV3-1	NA	CASSPSRHIANTEAFF	TGTGCCAGCAGCCCTAGTCGACACATCGCGAACACTGAAGCTTTCTTT
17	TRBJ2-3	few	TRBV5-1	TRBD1	CASSSRVTGEPTDTQYF	TGCGCCAGCAGCTCTAGGGTGACAGGGGAACCCACAGATACGCAGTATTTT
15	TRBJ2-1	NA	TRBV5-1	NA	CASSLEVAVGNEQFF	TGCGCCAGCAGCTTGGAAGTAGCCGTCGGGAATGAGCAGTTCTTC
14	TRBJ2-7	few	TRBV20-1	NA	CSAREAGAIYEQYF	TGCAGTGCTAGAGAGGCGGGTGCAATCTACGAGCAGTACTTC